These 25 T cell receptor beta chains were all obtained from the same sample, sequenced in a study of blood T cell repertoires in COVID-19. Sequenced by immunoSEQ multiplex PCR; TCRdb stores in-frame clones only, minus some. This table holds around 320,000 clones, 70% to 90% found once. Material for sequencing was peripheral blood. These receptors all stem from a woman under 40 who had recovered from COVID-19.

The chain recombines TRBV9 with TRBJ2-3, with 13 bases fitting TRBD2. The CDR3 spans 16 residues. Germline V gene data show CDR1 as SGDLS and CDR2 as YYNGEE. V dropped 3 bases and J dropped 6; count of bases not matched to a gene: 7. Written as DNA, the CDR3 is TGTGCCAGCAGCGACACTAGCGGGGGGGCGTGGGATACGCAGTATTTT. Amino acid sequence: CASSDTSGGAWDTQYF.

The chain combines TRBV7-9 with TRBJ2-7, with D possibly matching TRBD2 (6 bases). V lost 6 bases and J 1 base, leaving 13 bases between the germline ends. Germline lookup yields CDR1 SEHNR and CDR2 FQNEAQ (reference sequence). This CDR3 is 14 amino acids long. CDR3 protein: CASSLGEVSYEQYF. The DNA of the CDR3 is TGTGCCAGCAGTTTGGGGGAGGTTTCCTACGAGCAGTACTTC.

The rearrangement links TRBV28 to TRBJ1-2; possible D gene TRBD1, 6 bases. Per the germline V gene, CDR1 is MDHEN and CDR2 is SYDVKM. The CDR3 runs to 14 residues. V was cut by 3 bases and J by 8 bases, with 16 bases left in between. The CDR3 loop reads CASSFMNRVYGYTF. DNA for the CDR3: TGTGCCAGCAGTTTTATGAACAGGGTGTACGGCTACACCTTC.

V is TRBV19 and J is TRBJ2-5; tentative D call: TRBD1 (6 bases). The V end was cut by 7 bases, the J end by 2 bases, with 17 bases between. Germline V gene lookup returns CDR1 LNHDA and CDR2 SQIVND (reference sequence). This CDR3 has 15 amino acids. The CDR3 nucleotides read TGTGCCAGTAAGGCCCCTCGGACAGTTCAAGAGACCCAGTACTTC. Its protein is CASKAPRTVQETQYF. Using reference TRBV19 and TRBJ2-5 for the parts outside the CDR3, the full variable domain is DGGITQSPKYLFRKEGQNVTLSCEQNLNHDAMYWYRQDPGQGLRLIYYSQIVNDFQKGDIAEGYSVSREKKESFPLTVTSAQKNPTAFYLCASKAPRTVQETQYFGPGTRLLVL.

This clone was seen only once. The J gene is TRBJ2-5, the V gene TRBV20-1; 9 nucleotides match TRBD2. This CDR3 spans 14 amino acids. V was pared by 3 bases and J by 4 bases, with 6 bases of the junction left unmatched. The V gene's germline CDR1 is DFQATT and CDR2 SNEGSKA (reference sequence). CDR3 sequence reads: CSASFGGGGETQYF. DNA of the CDR3: TGCAGTGCTAGTTTCGGCGGGGGGGGAGAGACCCAGTACTTC.

In its sample, this clone was seen once. The chain carries TRBV28 and TRBJ2-2, with 7 bases aligning to TRBD2. V shed 3 bases, J shed 7 bases, and the junction held 8 bases outside the gene matches. Germline V CDR1 and CDR2: MDHEN, SYDVKM. CDR3 length: 15 amino acids. The CDR3 protein is CASSLQTASGGELFF. CDR3 DNA: TGTGCCAGCAGTTTGCAGACGGCTAGCGGCGGGGAGCTGTTTTTT.

CDR3 amino acids: CASSQELSVTDTQYF. DNA of the CDR3: TGTGCCAGCAGCCAAGAATTGTCGGTCACAGATACGCAGTATTTT. The chain uses TRBV4-2 and TRBJ2-3; D not resolved. The CDR3 sequence is 15 residues long. Trimming pared 0 bases from V and 2 bases from J, leaving 9 bases between. Germline V lookup: CDR1 LGHNA, CDR2 YNFKEQ.

V is TRBV2 and J is TRBJ2-7, with no clear D. This CDR3 has 11 amino acids. Germline V lookup: CDR1 SNHLY, CDR2 FYNNEI. The germline V and J ends were trimmed by 5 bases and 2 bases, with 4 bases remaining between them. The CDR3 nucleotides are TGTGCCAGCAGTACAGCCTACGAGCAGTACTTC. It codes for CASSTAYEQYF.

The chain employs TRBV4-1 and TRBJ2-1; the match to TRBD1 covers 11 bases. J gave up 1 base and V 4 bases, and 3 bases lay outside the gene matches. The CDR3 is 16 amino acids. Germline V gene lookup returns CDR1 MGHRA and CDR2 YSYEKL. The CDR3 loop reads CASSPGQGASYNEQFF. The CDR3 DNA reads TGCGCCAGCAGCCCCGGACAGGGGGCATCCTACAATGAGCAGTTCTTC.

V gene TRBV5-1 combines with J gene TRBJ2-2; TRBD2 matches 11 bases. Germline V gene data show CDR1 as SGHRS and CDR2 as YFSETQ. The CDR3 extends over 18 amino acids. Trimming took 4 bases from V and 0 from J; bases not matched to a gene: 8. CDR3 residues: CASSVTGTSGTNTGELFF. The CDR3 DNA reads TGCGCCAGCAGCGTCACCGGGACTAGCGGCACGAACACCGGGGAGCTGTTTTTT. Based on the CDR3 plus reference TRBV5-1 and TRBJ2-2, the full variable domain is KAGVTQTPRYLIKTRGQQVTLSCSPISGHRSVSWYQQTPGQGLQFLFEYFSETQRNKGNFPGRFSGRQFSNSRSEMNVSTLELGDSALYLCASSVTGTSGTNTGELFFGEGSRLTVL.

The chain links TRBV25-1 to TRBJ1-1; the D is unclear. The CDR3 sequence is 13 residues long. The V end lost 7 bases, the J end lost 0 bases, and 9 bases lay between the germline ends. Germline CDR1 and CDR2: MGHDK and SYGVNS. In DNA form, the CDR3 reads TGTGCCAGCATAGAGGGTATGAACACTGAAGCTTTCTTT. This encodes CASIEGMNTEAFF.

V is TRBV12-3 or TRBV12-4 and J is TRBJ2-7, with TRBD1 identical over 8 bases. The V segment lost 4 bases and the J segment 5 bases; nucleotides outside the gene matches: 4. This CDR3 contains 13 residues. The CDR3 DNA reads TGTGCCAGCAGTTCTCTGACAGGGGACGAGCAGTACTTC. Its translation is CASSSLTGDEQYF.

V and J are TRBV19 and TRBJ2-5, with 12 positions matching TRBD2. There are 17 residues in the CDR3. The ends lost 3 bases at V and 3 bases at J; junction bases unmatched: 8. Germline CDR1 LNHDA, CDR2 SQIVND (reference sequence). CDR3 in amino acids: CASSIRRGLAGEETQYF. CDR3 nucleotides: TGTGCCAGTAGTATTCGTAGGGGACTAGCGGGTGAAGAGACCCAGTACTTC.

This clone showed up just once. The gene calls are TRBV2 and TRBJ1-3; TRBD1 matches 8 bases. J lost 3 bases, V lost 5 bases, and 6 bases had no gene match. The CDR3 sequence is 15 residues long. The germline CDR1 and CDR2 sequences are SNHLY and FYNNEI. CDR3 sequence: CASSNDRGRGNTIYF. The CDR3 DNA sequence: TGTGCCAGCAGTAACGACAGGGGACGTGGAAACACCATATATTTT. Filled out from reference TRBV2 and TRBJ1-3, the complete variable domain reads EPEVTQTPSHQVTQMGQEVILRCVPISNHLYFYWYRQILGQKVEFLVSFYNNEISEKSEIFDDQFSVERPDGSNFTLKIRSTKLEDSAMYFCASSNDRGRGNTIYFGEGSWLTVV.

The rearrangement joins TRBV28 to TRBJ2-5, with TRBD2 identical over 10 bases. The length of the CDR3 is 15 residues. The trim removed 3 bases at V and 5 bases at J, leaving 6 bases unmatched. CDR1 is MDHEN, CDR2 SYDVKM, per germline. The CDR3 DNA follows: TGTGCCAGCAGTTTTAGCGGGGGGTTTACGGAGACCCAGTACTTC. Translated, it gives CASSFSGGFTETQYF. Looking up the rest from reference TRBV28 and TRBJ2-5 gives the full variable domain: DVKVTQSSRYLVKRTGEKVFLECVQDMDHENMFWYRQDPGLGLRLIYFSYDVKMKEKGDIPEGYSVSREKKERFSLILESASTNQTSMYLCASSFSGGFTETQYFGPGTRLLVL.

This chain connects TRBV6-2 or TRBV6-3 to TRBJ2-2, with 8 positions matching TRBD1. V shed 4 bases and J 6 bases; nucleotides not matched to a gene: 13. Germline V gene data show CDR1 as MNHEY and CDR2 as SVGEGT. The CDR3 runs 17 residues. The CDR3 is CASSSFQGARGSGELFF. The CDR3 DNA reads TGTGCCAGCAGTTCCTTCCAGGGGGCGCGAGGTTCCGGGGAGCTGTTTTTT.

The rearrangement joins TRBV7-2 to TRBJ2-3; the D gene is possibly TRBD2 (7 bases). The CDR3 consists of 16 residues. Between the trimmed V and J ends, which lost 5 bases and 2 bases, there was a span of 17 bases. Looked up from germline, CDR1 is SGHTA and CDR2 is FQGNSA. The CDR3 protein is CASSPKGGTYTDTQYF. As DNA, the CDR3 is TGTGCCAGCAGCCCCAAGGGGGGGACTTACACAGATACGCAGTATTTT.

The chain carries TRBV25-1 and TRBJ2-3, with D perhaps TRBD2 (6 bases). V was trimmed by 4 bases and J by 6 bases, leaving 14 bases between them. CDR3 length equals 14 residues. Germline values: CDR1 MGHDK, CDR2 SYGVNS. In DNA form, the CDR3 reads TGTGCCAGCAGTGTGGTGAGTGGAGGGGATACGCAGTATTTT. Its protein is CASSVVSGGDTQYF.

This clone was seen a handful of times. The chain links TRBV24-1 to TRBJ2-1; 9 bases are shared with TRBD1. Germline CDR1 reads KGHDR; CDR2 reads SFDVKD. Trimming removed 5 bases from V and 8 bases from J; junction bases left unmatched: 6. The CDR3 extends over 14 amino acids. CDR3 in DNA: TGTGCCACCAGTGGGACAGGGGATCCCGATGAGCAGTTCTTC. Encoded protein: CATSGTGDPDEQFF.

The V gene is TRBV19, the J gene TRBJ1-2; D not certain. There are 13 residues in the CDR3. Germline-derived CDR1 and CDR2 are LNHDA and SQIVND (reference sequence). V was pared by 3 bases and J by 4 bases, with 9 bases between. CDR3 region: CASSIPFVYGYTF. In DNA form, the CDR3 reads TGTGCCAGTAGTATCCCGTTTGTCTATGGCTACACCTTC.

This clone showed up just a few times. CDR3 sequence: CASSQATIQPQHF. In nucleotides, the CDR3 is TGCGCCAGCAGCCAAGCGACAATTCAGCCCCAGCATTTT. This chain links TRBV4-1 with TRBJ1-5; D gene uncertain. V dropped 1 base and J dropped 6 bases, with 7 bases sitting between them. CDR3 size: 13 residues. CDR1 and CDR2 from the germline V gene are MGHRA and YSYEKL.

The V and J genes are TRBV9 and TRBJ2-3; 10 bases fit TRBD1. The CDR3 covers 19 residues. The V and J ends lost 0 bases and 2 bases, in that order; junction bases with no gene match: 12. CDR1 and CDR2 (germline): SGDLS, YYNGEE. The CDR3 is CASSVAGQGMDTYTDTQYF. The CDR3 DNA reads as TGTGCCAGCAGCGTAGCGGGACAGGGGATGGATACGTACACAGATACGCAGTATTTT.

The chain is built from TRBV4-1 and TRBJ2-2, with 7 bases lining up with TRBD2. CDR1 and CDR2 from the germline V gene are MGHRA and YSYEKL. This CDR3 contains 15 residues. With V trimmed by 0 bases and J by 4 bases, 2 bases remained unmatched. The CDR3 DNA follows: TGCGCCAGCAGCCAAGAGGGGAGGGGCACCGGGGAGCTGTTTTTT. Protein: CASSQEGRGTGELFF.

This chain links TRBV2 with TRBJ1-1, with D perhaps TRBD1 (6 bases). CDR3 length equals 13 residues. V lost 5 bases to trimming and J lost 1 base, with 8 bases between them. Germline V gives CDR1 SNHLY, CDR2 FYNNEI. The CDR3 spells CASSIQGNTEAFF. Here the CDR3 DNA reads TGTGCCAGCAGTATACAGGGGAACACTGAAGCTTTCTTT. Based on the CDR3 plus reference TRBV2 and TRBJ1-1, the full variable domain is EPEVTQTPSHQVTQMGQEVILRCVPISNHLYFYWYRQILGQKVEFLVSFYNNEISEKSEIFDDQFSVERPDGSNFTLKIRSTKLEDSAMYFCASSIQGNTEAFFGQGTRLTVV.

This clone occurred a few times. The rearrangement uses TRBV2 and TRBJ2-3; D is perhaps TRBD2 (6 bases). The germline V gene has CDR1 SNHLY and CDR2 FYNNEI. With 6 bases removed from V and 8 bases from J, the gap between germline ends came to 9 bases. This CDR3 is built from 11 residues. CDR3 DNA: TGTGCCAGCAGAAGGGAGGTTACGCAGTATTTT. Encoded protein: CASRREVTQYF.